What follows describes a single T cell receptor beta chain. V lost 5 bases and J lost 8, with 19 bases in between. Germline V gene lookup returns CDR1 KGHSH and CDR2 LQKENI. The CDR3 is 15 residues long. In the source study's methods: Quantification of nucleated cells was approximated via reference gene primer amplification. The method was immunoSEQ multiplex PCR; TCRdb's version includes in-frame clones alone and lacks a portion of them. D and trimming were read from the DNA, whereas the V and J calls and clone size are those reported in that table. Among hundreds of thousands of clones, around four fifths were seen once, and the ten largest hold roughly 8.2%. This entry is derived from a study of blood T cell repertoires in COVID-19. Overall study context: Sites across the United States, Italy and Spain contributed samples from acute and convalescent COVID-19. PBMCs, B-cell-depleted T cells, or T cells were the source of the cDNA or gDNA that made up the material.

This sequence originates from a woman aged 45-65 years with acute or convalescent COVID-19. This chain joins TRBV18 and TRBJ2-1, with D tentatively TRBD2 (6 bases). Sequencing input: peripheral blood. DNA for the CDR3: TGTGCCAGCTCAGAGGAGGGCCAGGCGGGTGATGAGCAGTTCTTC. Its protein product is CASSEEGQAGDEQFF.